Listed here is a single T cell receptor beta chain. The sample holds other DNA sequences that translate to the same CDR3. The data were produced by immunoSEQ multiplex PCR, yet TCRdb's version contains in-frame clones alone and is incomplete. The sample includes about 39,000 clones, 90% to 95% of them seen just once. The sample comes from a study of T cell changes during pregnancy in multiple sclerosis. Trimming cost V 0 bases and J 7 bases, with 5 bases left between them. Germline CDR1 SGDLS, CDR2 YYNGEE. The CDR3 covers 13 residues. The starting material was CD4+ T cells from peripheral blood mononuclear cells, obtained after pregnancy. The chain combines TRBV9 with TRBJ1-6, with D unresolved. This TCR derives from a female donor with multiple sclerosis, enrolled in a pregnancy study. The CDR3 nucleotides read TGTGCCAGCAGCGTAGACCAGAATTCACCCCTCCACTTT. It encodes CASSVDQNSPLHF.